These 7 T cell receptor beta chains share one sample of origin, sequenced in a study of T cell responses to AZD1222 COVID-19 vaccine. Here immunoSEQ multiplex PCR was the method, and the copy in TCRdb shows in-frame clones only, minus some. The sample includes almost 50,000 clones, approximately 79% of them seen just once. The sequencing here drew on peripheral blood, taken on day 0 of MenACWY control vaccination. These receptors came from an adult in good health.

V is TRBV27 and J is TRBJ2-2; D is undetermined. V lost 4 bases and J lost 4, with 4 bases in between. This CDR3 is 12 amino acids long. The V gene's germline CDR1 is MNHEY and CDR2 SMNVEV (reference sequence). The chain's CDR3 is CASSSLTGELFF. The CDR3 nucleotides read TGTGCCAGCAGTTCCCTCACCGGGGAGCTGTTTTTT.

V usage is TRBV5-1 and J usage is TRBJ1-6; 8 nucleotides align to TRBD1. The junction had 10 bases not matched to a gene; V was cut back by 4 bases and J by 13 bases. In germline, CDR1 is SGHRS, CDR2 YFSETQ. This CDR3 is built from 14 residues. CDR3 protein: CASSPSGGNRPLHF. CDR3 DNA: TGCGCCAGCAGCCCATCAGGGGGCAATCGGCCCCTCCACTTT.

The V and J genes are TRBV28 and TRBJ1-3, with D unclear. Trimming left V 8 bases short and J 4 bases short, with 6 bases between. Germline values: CDR1 MDHEN, CDR2 SYDVKM. The CDR3 is made up of 11 amino acids. CDR3 bases: TGTGCCAGCCCCGGGGGAAACACCATATATTTT. It yields the protein CASPGGNTIYF.

The rearrangement links TRBV2 to TRBJ1-5, with D tentatively TRBD1 (5 bases). V lost 5 bases to trimming and J lost 0 bases, with 17 bases between them. CDR1 and CDR2 (germline): SNHLY, FYNNEI. The CDR3 spans 17 residues. The CDR3, as DNA: TGTGCCAGCAGTCGAGGGACGGTCTCCTTTAGCAATCAGCCCCAGCATTTT. Protein: CASSRGTVSFSNQPQHF. Combining the CDR3 with reference TRBV2 and TRBJ1-5 gives the whole variable domain EPEVTQTPSHQVTQMGQEVILRCVPISNHLYFYWYRQILGQKVEFLVSFYNNEISEKSEIFDDQFSVERPDGSNFTLKIRSTKLEDSAMYFCASSRGTVSFSNQPQHFGDGTRLSIL.

The V and J genes are TRBV28 and TRBJ2-7; D is possibly TRBD1 or TRBD2 (7 bases each). Germline V gives CDR1 MDHEN, CDR2 SYDVKM. Trimming removed 5 bases at V and 4 bases at J, with 21 bases between. This CDR3 is built from 16 residues. CDR3 nucleotide sequence: TGTGCCAGCAGTATTGGGGGAGGGGGCGGTAAGTACGAGCAGTACTTC. Protein: CASSIGGGGGKYEQYF.

This chain joins TRBV19 and TRBJ2-5; 8 bases match TRBD1. The CDR3 has 15 amino acids. The V and J ends lost 3 bases and 5 bases, in that order; junction bases with no gene match: 8. The V gene's germline CDR1 is LNHDA and CDR2 SQIVND (reference sequence). The CDR3 reads CASSMGRGRMETQYF. The CDR3 nucleotides are TGTGCCAGTAGTATGGGCAGGGGGCGGATGGAGACCCAGTACTTC.

This chain connects TRBV7-8 to TRBJ2-3; 11 bases agree with TRBD2. The germline CDR1 and CDR2 sequences are SGHVS and FQNEAQ. CDR3 size: 20 residues. V gave up 1 base and J gave up 3 bases; unmatched junction bases: 15. The CDR3 sequence: CASSLGVAIAGGPKTDTQYF. In DNA, the CDR3 is TGTGCCAGCAGCTTAGGCGTCGCTATAGCGGGAGGGCCTAAAACAGATACGCAGTATTTT.